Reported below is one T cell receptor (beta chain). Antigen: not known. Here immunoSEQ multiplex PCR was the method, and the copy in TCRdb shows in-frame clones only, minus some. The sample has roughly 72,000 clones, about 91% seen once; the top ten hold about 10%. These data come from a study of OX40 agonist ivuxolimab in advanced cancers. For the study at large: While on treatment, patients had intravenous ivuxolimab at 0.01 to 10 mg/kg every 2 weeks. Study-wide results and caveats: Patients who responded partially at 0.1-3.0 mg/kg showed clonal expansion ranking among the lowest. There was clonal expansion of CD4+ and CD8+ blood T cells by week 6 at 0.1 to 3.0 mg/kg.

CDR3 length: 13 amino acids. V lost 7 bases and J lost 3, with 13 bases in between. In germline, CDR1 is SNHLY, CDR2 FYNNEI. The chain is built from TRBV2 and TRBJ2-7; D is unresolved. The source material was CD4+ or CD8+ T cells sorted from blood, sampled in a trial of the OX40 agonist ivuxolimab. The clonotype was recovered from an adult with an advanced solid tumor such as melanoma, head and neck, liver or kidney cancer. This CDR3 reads CASMQENYYEQYF. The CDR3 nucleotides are TGTGCCAGCATGCAGGAAAACTACTACGAGCAGTACTTC.